This TCR beta chain was sequenced during a study of CD8+ T cells in alopecia areata. About the study: Female C3H/HeJ recipients aged about 6-10 weeks got skin from C3H/HeJ graft donors aged roughly 6-13 months that had spontaneous alopecia. Whole-study findings and limits: Alphabeta T cells residing in normal skin are also sequenced in scalp samples.

Sample share makes this clone medium-sized. The antigen remains undetermined. The gene names here belong to mouse. The read comes to an end 4 residues before the CDR3 does, leaving the germline J gene to fill in the end. It was cDNA, reverse transcribed from extracted RNA, that served as the sequencing template. This table comes from immunoSEQ multiplex PCR, and its TCRdb copy is limited to in-frame clones, with some not included. The sample gives over 1,500 clones, none seen only once, and the top ten clones hold approximately 45%. Germline assignment: CDR1 SGHDT and CDR2 FRDEAV. This CDR3 spans 13 amino acids. Trimming cost V 3 bases and J 0 bases, with 6 bases left between them.

The clonotype originates from a C3H/HeJ mouse with alopecia areata. For this mouse line, the MHC haplotype is H2-k. The genes are TRBV14 and TRBJ1-2; D might be TRBD1 (5 bases). Sequences were obtained from skin. This CDR3 reads CASSWGANSDYTF. The sequenced CDR3 bases are TGTGCCAGCAGTTGGGGGGCAAACTCC.